The 4 T cell receptor beta chains in this list originate from one sample, sequenced in a study of CD8 T cells in Susac syndrome. With random hexamers, roughly 0.45 to 1 ug RNA was reverse transcribed. TCRdb reprocessed the immunoSEQ multiplex PCR reads with MiXCR, giving one entry per CDR3 protein. The repertoire has over 150,000 distinct CDR3 sequences, roughly 95% of them found once; the top ten carry about 0.12%. Sequencing was done on a sample of CD4+ T cells from PBMCs. These receptors were collected from a human donor with Susac syndrome.

This chain connects TRBV28 to TRBJ2-7, with D possibly matching TRBD1 (6 bases). The CDR3 contains 14 residues. Per germline, CDR1 MDHEN and CDR2 SYDVKM. Trimming stripped 3 bases from V and 2 bases from J, with 11 bases between. The CDR3 region has the DNA TGTGCCAGCAGTTTCACAGGGTCCCCCTACGAGCAGTACTTC. The encoded protein is CASSFTGSPYEQYF.

J is TRBJ1-5 and V is TRBV20-1, with a tentative D call TRBD1 (6 bases). Trimming pared 6 bases from V and 7 bases from J, leaving 19 bases between. The CDR3 is made up of 14 amino acids. The V gene's germline CDR1 is DFQATT and CDR2 SNEGSKA (reference sequence). CDR3 residues: CSALTLTGMQPQHF. The DNA for the CDR3 is TGCAGTGCCCTGACCTTGACAGGAATGCAGCCCCAGCATTTT.

The rearrangement joins TRBV29-1 to TRBJ1-2, with a weak D call TRBD1 (5 bases). V was cut by 0 bases and J by 4 bases, with 12 bases left in between. The CDR3 covers 14 residues. Germline V gene sequence: CDR1 SQVTM, CDR2 ANQGSEA. This CDR3 reads CSVEDPRGGYGYTF. The CDR3 region has the DNA TGCAGCGTTGAAGATCCGCGGGGCGGCTATGGCTACACCTTC.

The chain links TRBV30 to TRBJ2-3; TRBD1 matches 7 bases. The J segment lost 2 bases and the V segment lost 0 bases, leaving 5 bases of the junction unmatched. CDR3 length: 15 amino acids. Germline V gene data show CDR1 as GTSNPN and CDR2 as SVGIG (reference sequence). Written as DNA, the CDR3 is TGTGCCTGGAGTGTATACAGGGGTTACACAGATACGCAGTATTTT. The encoded protein is CAWSVYRGYTDTQYF.